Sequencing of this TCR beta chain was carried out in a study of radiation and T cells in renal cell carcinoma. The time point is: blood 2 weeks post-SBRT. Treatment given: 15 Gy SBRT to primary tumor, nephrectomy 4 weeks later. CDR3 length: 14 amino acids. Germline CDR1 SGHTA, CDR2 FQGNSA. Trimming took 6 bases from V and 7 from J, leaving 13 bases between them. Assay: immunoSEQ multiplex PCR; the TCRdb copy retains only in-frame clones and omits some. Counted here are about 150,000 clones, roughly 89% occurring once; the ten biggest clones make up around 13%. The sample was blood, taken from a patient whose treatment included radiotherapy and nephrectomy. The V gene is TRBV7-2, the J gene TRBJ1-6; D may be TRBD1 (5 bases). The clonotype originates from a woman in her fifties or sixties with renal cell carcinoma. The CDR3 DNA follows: TGTGCCAGCAGACCCGGGACGGAAAATTCACCCCTCCACTTT. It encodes CASRPGTENSPLHF.